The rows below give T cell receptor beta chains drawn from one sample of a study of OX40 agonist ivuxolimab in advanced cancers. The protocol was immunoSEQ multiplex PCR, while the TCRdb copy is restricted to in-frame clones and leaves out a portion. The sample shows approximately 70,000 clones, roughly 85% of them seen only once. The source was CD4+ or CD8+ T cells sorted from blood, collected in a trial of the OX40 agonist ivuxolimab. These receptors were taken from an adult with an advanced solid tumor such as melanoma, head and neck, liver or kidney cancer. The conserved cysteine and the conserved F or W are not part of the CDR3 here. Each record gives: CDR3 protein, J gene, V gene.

ASSLEASGADTQY TRBJ2-3 TRBV5-1
ASSPGQGRHNEKLF TRBJ1-4 TRBV5-4
ASSPGNIQY TRBJ2-4 TRBV7-2
ASSQDLRAGVRGTNTGELF TRBJ2-2 TRBV4-2
ASSWTFGSGANVLT TRBJ2-6 TRBV5-1
ASRSGISWLDEQF TRBJ2-1 TRBV6-5
ASSPWTGGNEQF TRBJ2-1 TRBV11-2
ASTLWGGEQY TRBJ2-7 TRBV7-9
ASSPGQVSNQPQH TRBJ1-5 TRBV7-9
ASSFPNQGLIRAF TRBJ1-1 TRBV5-4
ASNRLDGYT TRBJ1-2 TRBV28
ASSPGQRDQPQH TRBJ1-5 TRBV18
ASSLGTTQETQY TRBJ2-5 TRBV5-1
ASSLSRFDNSPLH TRBJ1-6 TRBV28
ASSLGLTSGGETQY TRBJ2-5 TRBV5-1
ASSPRDRGTDQPQH TRBJ1-5 TRBV19
ASSLDPGYNEKLF TRBJ1-4 TRBV5-5
ASSRQYGGYEQY TRBJ2-7 TRBV4-1
ASSRSYVTGELF TRBJ2-2 TRBV5-6
ASSPSFPNSGLNNEQF TRBJ2-1 TRBV19
ASNPRDSAYGYT TRBJ1-2 TRBV28
ASSPQGYGFNTEAF TRBJ1-1 TRBV18
ASRSGISYNEQF TRBJ2-1 TRBV2
ASTGLAEYEQF TRBJ2-1 TRBV2
ASSSPDTDTQY TRBJ2-3 TRBV5-1
ASSLDGVLPYGYT TRBJ1-2 TRBV7-9
ASSFGLGGALIQY TRBJ2-4 TRBV7-2
ASSEIRGTGWKEQY TRBJ2-7 TRBV6-1
ASSYSEGWGNEQF TRBJ2-1 TRBV6-5
ASSSGGRAYEQY - TRBV6-5
ASSVGARDSYNEQF TRBJ2-1 TRBV9
ASSLEGGKEKLF TRBJ1-4 TRBV7-9
ASSLEGGEAF TRBJ1-1 TRBV5-1
ASSLDPNNLNIQY TRBJ2-4 TRBV11-2
ASRGKASGTGELF TRBJ2-2 TRBV4-2
ASSLGEGFGNTIY TRBJ1-3 TRBV7-2
ASSYETAGANVLT TRBJ2-6 TRBV6-5
ASSYIAGGNNEQF TRBJ2-1 TRBV6-5
ASSFRGNTEAF TRBJ1-1 TRBV11-3
ASSRASGSTDTQY TRBJ2-3 TRBV6-6
ASSVVVAPGTEAF TRBJ1-1 TRBV9
ASSQSGLSNQPQH TRBJ1-5 TRBV4-1
ASSPKGWYIDTQY TRBJ2-3 TRBV5-4
ASSLEVAGDYNEQF TRBJ2-1 TRBV5-1
ASSPRSGTNEKLF TRBJ1-4 TRBV14